These 16 T cell receptor beta chains came from one sample sequenced in a study of control samples from healthy donors and cancer patients. Produced via immunoSEQ multiplex PCR; TCRdb's table is partial and in-frame only. The data contain around 110,000 clones, around 89% of them singletons. Sample: PBMCs. The receptors originated from a woman aged 50 to 65 with colorectal cancer.

In this sample, this clone turned up once. This chain links TRBV2 with TRBJ2-7, with a possible D match to TRBD2 (7 bases). V was pared by 2 bases and J by 3 bases, with 14 bases between. This CDR3 has 15 residues. CDR1 and CDR2 from the germline V gene are SNHLY and FYNNEI. The CDR3 nucleotides read TGTGCCAGCAGTGAACGCGGAGGGGGGGTCTACGAGCAGTACTTC. This sequence encodes CASSERGGGVYEQYF.

The rearrangement links TRBV5-8 to TRBJ2-2; D unresolved. CDR1 SGHTS and CDR2 YDEGEE come from the germline V gene. The CDR3 totals 13 residues. Between the trimmed V and J ends, which lost 1 base and 8 bases, there was a span of 9 bases. The CDR3 DNA follows: TGTGCCAGCAGCTTGTTTTCTTCTGGGGAGCTGTTTTTT. This encodes CASSLFSSGELFF.

J is TRBJ2-7 and V is TRBV6-1; D is undetermined. The CDR3 runs to 12 residues. Trimming pared 5 bases from V and 2 bases from J, leaving 7 bases between. CDR1 is MNHNS, CDR2 SASEGT, per germline. The CDR3 sequence: CASSQNTYEQYF. The CDR3, as DNA: TGTGCCAGCAGTCAAAACACCTACGAGCAGTACTTC.

The CDR3 loop reads CASSLAWSGVGEKLFF. As DNA, the CDR3 is TGTGCCAGCAGCTTAGCTTGGTCAGGGGTTGGAGAAAAACTGTTTTTT. J is TRBJ1-4 and V is TRBV7-2; possibly TRBD1 for D (6 bases). The germline V and J ends were trimmed by 0 bases and 8 bases, with 16 bases remaining between them. CDR3 size: 16 residues. The germline V gene encodes CDR1 SGHTA and CDR2 FQGNSA.

J is TRBJ1-3 and V is TRBV5-5, with a weak D call TRBD1 (5 bases). CDR3 size: 12 residues. Germline V gene lookup returns CDR1 SGHKS and CDR2 YYEKEE (reference sequence). Trimming stripped 0 bases from V and 15 bases from J, with 13 bases between. CDR3 sequence reads: CASSLDGGEEYF. As DNA, the CDR3 is TGTGCCAGCAGCTTGGATGGAGGGGAGGAATATTTT. Variable domain in full (rest from reference TRBV5-5 and TRBJ1-3): DAGVTQSPTHLIKTRGQQVTLRCSPISGHKSVSWYQQVLGQGPQFIFQYYEKEERGRGNFPDRFSARQFPNYSSELNVNALLLGDSALYLCASSLDGGEEYFGEGSWLTVV.

The genes are TRBV3-1 (or the pseudogene TRBV3-2) and TRBJ2-1; 11 bases line up with TRBD2. V gave up 3 bases and J gave up 7 bases; unmatched junction bases: 5. The CDR3 contains 15 residues. Germline CDR1 and CDR2: LGHDT and YNNKEL (reference sequence). The CDR3 loop is CASSHSGGARNEQFF. For the CDR3, the DNA is TGTGCCAGCAGCCATAGCGGGGGGGCTCGGAATGAGCAGTTCTTC.

The genes are TRBV15 and TRBJ2-1, with D perhaps matching TRBD2 (7 bases). CDR1 is LNHNV, CDR2 YYDKDF, per germline (reference sequence). The germline V and J ends were trimmed by 3 bases and 3 bases, with 15 bases remaining between them. This CDR3 is 16 amino acids long. The CDR3 sequence: CATSSLGGRNYNEQFF. The CDR3 DNA sequence: TGTGCCACCAGCAGTCTCGGGGGGCGGAACTACAATGAGCAGTTCTTC.

The chain employs TRBV4-2 and TRBJ1-2; tentative D call: TRBD1 (5 bases). V was shortened by 1 base and J by 5 bases, with 11 bases between the two germline ends. Germline CDR1 LGHNA, CDR2 YNFKEQ. The CDR3 length is 14 residues. The CDR3 is CASSQAGMGYGYTF. The CDR3 region has the DNA TGTGCCAGCAGCCAAGCAGGGATGGGATATGGCTACACCTTC.

V and J are TRBV5-6 and TRBJ2-2; 7 nucleotides align to TRBD1. The junction had 10 bases not matched to a gene; V was cut back by 5 bases and J by 3 bases. This CDR3 contains 16 residues. The germline gives CDR1 SGHDT, CDR2 YYEEEE. Here the CDR3 DNA reads TGTGCCAGCAGTTCTCTATGGACAGGAGACACCGGGGAGCTGTTTTTT. Translating it yields CASSSLWTGDTGELFF.

The chain is built from TRBV18 and TRBJ1-4; TRBD1 is a possible D gene (6 bases). The CDR3 contains 18 residues. V was clipped by 5 bases and J by 4 bases, with 23 bases between them. The germline gives CDR1 KGHSH, CDR2 LQKENI. This CDR3 reads CASSAKGPSQGINEKLFF. DNA of the CDR3: TGTGCCAGCTCAGCCAAAGGTCCCTCGCAGGGGATTAATGAAAAACTGTTTTTT.

The chain has TRBV5-6 and TRBJ1-2; TRBD1 is a possible D gene (5 bases). This CDR3 is 13 amino acids long. The germline CDR1 and CDR2 sequences are SGHDT and YYEEEE. The ends were cut back, 4 bases at V and 3 bases at J, with 10 bases in the middle. This chain's CDR3 is CASSRSGYYGYTF. Here the CDR3 DNA reads TGTGCCAGCAGCCGTTCAGGGTACTATGGCTACACCTTC.

This sequence joins TRBV5-1 and TRBJ2-5; tentative D call: TRBD2 (6 bases). V was shortened by 3 bases and J by 2 bases, with 17 bases between the two germline ends. Germline CDR1 is SGHRS and CDR2 is YFSETQ. The CDR3 is 16 amino acids. The CDR3 sequence is CASSSQLGTLQETQYF. CDR3 in DNA: TGCGCCAGCAGCTCTCAACTCGGGACTTTACAAGAGACCCAGTACTTC.

V is TRBV25-1 and J is TRBJ1-6, with 10 nucleotides matching TRBD1. The junction had 7 bases not matched to a gene; V was cut back by 5 bases and J by 6 bases. This CDR3 spans 16 amino acids. The V gene's germline CDR1 is MGHDK and CDR2 SYGVNS. The DNA for the CDR3 is TGTGCCAGCAGTTCGACAGGGGGCGCGAGTAATTCACCCCTCCACTTT. Amino acid sequence: CASSSTGGASNSPLHF.

This rearrangement joins TRBV19 to TRBJ2-3; the D gene could be TRBD1 or TRBD2 (5 bases each). The CDR3 extends over 16 amino acids. Trimming pared 5 bases from V and 0 bases from J, leaving 15 bases between. The germline gives CDR1 LNHDA, CDR2 SQIVND (reference sequence). CDR3: CASSGIGTVSTDTQYF. The CDR3 region has the DNA TGTGCCAGTAGTGGGATCGGGACGGTTAGCACAGATACGCAGTATTTT.

The rearrangement joins TRBV28 to TRBJ2-3, with TRBD2 identical over 13 bases. CDR3 length: 19 residues. The V and J ends lost 4 bases and 1 base, in that order; junction bases with no gene match: 11. Germline values: CDR1 MDHEN, CDR2 SYDVKM. This chain's CDR3 is CASSSTSGRRRSGTDTQYF. CDR3 nucleotides: TGTGCCAGCAGTTCGACTAGCGGGAGGAGAAGGTCTGGCACAGATACGCAGTATTTT.

In its sample, this clone was seen once. The rearrangement uses TRBV10-1 and TRBJ2-2; 7 bases map to TRBD1. The CDR3 loop spans 16 amino acids. The germline gives CDR1 WNHNN, CDR2 SYGVQD (reference sequence). V shed 3 bases, J shed 5 bases, and the junction held 9 bases outside the gene matches. The CDR3 spells CASSDAGTEYTGELFF. In DNA, the CDR3 is TGCGCCAGCAGTGACGCCGGGACAGAATATACCGGGGAGCTGTTTTTT.